Each of the 24 T cell receptor beta chains below was sequenced from the same sample in a study of cytomegalovirus exposure and HLA in healthy donors. Both 60 Vbeta primers and 13 Jbeta primers went into the PCR. This table comes from immunoSEQ multiplex PCR, and its TCRdb copy is limited to in-frame clones, with some not included. This table has approximately 100,000 clones, 65% to 80% appearing once. The sample consisted of PBMCs. The receptors were gathered from a woman in her forties or fifties in good health and CMV-seropositive.

DNA of the CDR3: TGTGCCAGCAGTTACGGGGGCGGAGCAACTAATGAAAAACTGTTTTTT. Translation: CASSYGGGATNEKLFF. The V gene is TRBV6-5, the J gene TRBJ1-4; TRBD1 is a possible D gene (6 bases). In germline, CDR1 is MNHEY, CDR2 SVGAGI. The germline V and J ends were trimmed by 2 bases and 0 bases, with 10 bases remaining between them. The CDR3 has 16 residues.

The chain uses TRBV6-1 and TRBJ1-2; 10 nucleotides line up with TRBD1. Per the germline V gene, CDR1 is MNHNS and CDR2 is SASEGT. This CDR3 region has 14 residues. The junction had 4 bases not matched to a gene; V was cut back by 7 bases and J by 2 bases. CDR3 residues: CASTGQGVNYGYTF. CDR3 DNA: TGTGCCAGCACTGGACAGGGGGTAAACTATGGCTACACCTTC.

The chain combines TRBV6-1 with TRBJ1-2; 11 bases align to TRBD1. This CDR3 contains 13 residues. Per germline, CDR1 MNHNS and CDR2 SASEGT. The ends lost 8 bases at V and 6 bases at J; junction bases unmatched: 5. The CDR3 DNA reads as TGTGCCAGCCAGGGACAGGGGGTAGATGGCTACACCTTC. It codes for CASQGQGVDGYTF.

This clone occurred a few times. The chain joins TRBV18 to TRBJ2-1; 11 nucleotides agree with TRBD2. This CDR3 spans 16 amino acids. CDR1 and CDR2 (germline): KGHSH, LQKENI. Trimming at V came to 1 base and at J to 6 bases, leaving 5 bases not matched to a gene. The CDR3 loop is CASSPLLAGGSNEQFF. The CDR3 DNA is TGTGCCAGCTCACCACTCCTAGCGGGAGGAAGCAATGAGCAGTTCTTC.

This clone was counted only a few times. The chain recombines TRBV9 with TRBJ1-4; possibly TRBD1 for D (6 bases). CDR3 length: 15 amino acids. Germline-derived CDR1 and CDR2 are SGDLS and YYNGEE. V dropped 3 bases and J dropped 2 bases, with 11 bases sitting between them. This chain's CDR3 is CASSGSGATNEKLFF. CDR3 DNA sequence: TGTGCCAGCAGCGGATCAGGGGCTACTAATGAAAAACTGTTTTTT.

The CDR3 sequence is CAISGSDGNEQFF. CDR3 in DNA: TGTGCCATCAGTGGATCTGACGGGAACGAGCAGTTCTTC. The chain uses TRBV10-3 and TRBJ2-1; D is perhaps TRBD2 (5 bases). V lost 4 bases and J 10 bases, leaving 14 bases between the germline ends. This CDR3 has 13 amino acids. CDR1 and CDR2 (germline): ENHRY, SYGVKD.

The table lists this clone with a count of one. The CDR3 DNA follows: TGTGCCAGTAGTTTGGGGCTCCCCGACGAGCAGTACTTC. Its translation: CASSLGLPDEQYF. The gene calls are TRBV19 and TRBJ2-7; maybe TRBD1 (5 bases). The CDR3 has 13 amino acids. Trimming stripped 5 bases from V and 5 bases from J, with 13 bases between. Germline V gives CDR1 LNHDA, CDR2 SQIVND (reference sequence).

The chain links TRBV25-1 to TRBJ2-5, with a tentative D call TRBD1 (6 bases). This CDR3 is 16 amino acids long. Trimming removed 1 base at V and 1 base at J, with 13 bases between. Germline loops: CDR1 MGHDK, CDR2 SYGVNS. The CDR3 loop is CASSEWGQGLQETQYF. DNA for the CDR3: TGTGCCAGCAGTGAATGGGGGCAGGGCCTCCAAGAGACCCAGTACTTC.

This sequence joins TRBV6-5 and TRBJ1-1, with TRBD1 identical over 7 bases. Germline-derived CDR1 and CDR2 are MNHEY and SVGAGI. CDR3 length equals 15 residues. V lost 5 bases, J lost 0 bases, and 6 bases stayed unmatched. The CDR3 loop is CASSRQGPVNTEAFF. The CDR3 nucleotides read TGTGCCAGCAGTCGACAGGGTCCAGTGAACACTGAAGCTTTCTTT.

The chain uses TRBV30 and TRBJ2-3, with 9 bases aligning to TRBD2. Germline values: CDR1 GTSNPN, CDR2 SVGIG (reference sequence). J lost 6 bases, V lost 2 bases, and 6 bases had no gene match. The CDR3 loop spans 14 amino acids. CDR3: CAWSRERGVDTQYF. The CDR3 DNA sequence: TGTGCCTGGAGTCGTGAGCGGGGGGTTGATACGCAGTATTTT.

This clone was detected a few times. The V gene is TRBV2, the J gene TRBJ1-2; TRBD1 is a possible D gene (5 bases). The CDR3 runs to 14 residues. In germline, CDR1 is SNHLY, CDR2 FYNNEI. The V gene lost 3 bases and the J gene lost 7 bases, with 15 bases spanning the gap. CDR3 sequence reads: CASSDWGDGSGYTF. DNA of the CDR3: TGTGCCAGCAGTGATTGGGGGGACGGGAGTGGCTACACCTTC.

J is TRBJ1-3 and V is TRBV18, with D possibly matching TRBD1 (5 bases). The CDR3 runs 16 residues. The germline V gene has CDR1 KGHSH and CDR2 LQKENI. V gave up 6 bases and J gave up 0 bases, with 15 bases separating them. CDR3 bases: TGTGCCAGCTCGCCCGGAGGGGCCATCTCTGGAAACACCATATATTTT. Protein product: CASSPGGAISGNTIYF.

The chain recombines TRBV6-1 with TRBJ2-7; unclear D gene. Germline V lookup: CDR1 MNHNS, CDR2 SASEGT. There are 13 residues in the CDR3. With 0 bases removed from V and 2 bases from J, the gap between germline ends came to 5 bases. Here the CDR3 reads CASSEALTYEQYF. CDR3 nucleotides: TGTGCCAGCAGTGAAGCTCTAACCTACGAGCAGTACTTC.

This clone was found a few times. J is TRBJ2-3 and V is TRBV5-1; TRBD2 matches 7 bases. With V trimmed by 4 bases and J by 0 bases, 8 bases remained unmatched. CDR1 is SGHRS and CDR2 is YFSETQ in the germline V gene. The CDR3 totals 16 residues. The chain's CDR3 is CASSPGSRGSTDTQYF. CDR3 bases: TGCGCCAGCAGCCCTGGGTCGCGGGGGAGCACAGATACGCAGTATTTT. The variable domain in full, with the rest retrieved from reference TRBV5-1 and TRBJ2-3, is KAGVTQTPRYLIKTRGQQVTLSCSPISGHRSVSWYQQTPGQGLQFLFEYFSETQRNKGNFPGRFSGRQFSNSRSEMNVSTLELGDSALYLCASSPGSRGSTDTQYFGPGTRLTVL.

The sample holds one count of this clone. The V gene is TRBV6-5, the J gene TRBJ1-2; possibly TRBD1 for D (6 bases). Germline V CDR1 and CDR2: MNHEY, SVGAGI. This CDR3 is built from 13 residues. Trimming took 4 bases from V and 7 from J, leaving 13 bases between them. The CDR3 sequence is CASSFDRLFGYTF. The CDR3 DNA reads as TGTGCCAGCAGTTTCGACAGGTTGTTTGGCTACACCTTC.

The rearrangement joins TRBV7-2 to TRBJ1-1; tentatively, D is TRBD1 (6 bases). The germline gives CDR1 SGHTA, CDR2 FQGNSA. The CDR3 is 13 residues long. The V end lost 0 bases, the J end lost 11 bases, and 13 bases lay between the germline ends. The CDR3 loop is CASSLAWGQEAFF. CDR3 in DNA: TGTGCCAGCAGCTTAGCGTGGGGACAAGAGGCTTTCTTT.

The chain links TRBV6-1 to TRBJ2-2; TRBD1 matches at 7 bases. V was pared by 4 bases and J by 0 bases, with 2 bases of the junction left unmatched. CDR3 length: 15 amino acids. The V gene's germline CDR1 is MNHNS and CDR2 SASEGT. In DNA, the CDR3 is TGTGCCAGCAGTGTCCAGGGGGCGAACACCGGGGAGCTGTTTTTT. Its protein product is CASSVQGANTGELFF.

V is TRBV30 and J is TRBJ2-3, with D possibly matching TRBD2 (5 bases). The CDR3 is 11 residues long. V lost 3 bases, J lost 8 bases, and 9 bases lay in between. Germline-derived CDR1 and CDR2 are GTSNPN and SVGIG (reference sequence). The CDR3 sequence is CAWSIGGTQYF. The CDR3 DNA is TGTGCCTGGAGCATAGGAGGTACGCAGTATTTT.

This clone came up a few times. V usage is TRBV30 and J usage is TRBJ1-1, with D possibly matching TRBD1 (5 bases). Germline CDR1 GTSNPN, CDR2 SVGIG (reference sequence). Between the trimmed V and J ends, which lost 0 bases and 5 bases, there was a span of 13 bases. The CDR3 totals 14 residues. The CDR3 nucleotides are TGTGCCTGGAGTGTAGTTAGGGGCGTGACTGAAGCTTTCTTT. The encoded protein is CAWSVVRGVTEAFF. The full variable domain, completed using reference TRBV30 and TRBJ1-1, is SQTIHQWPATLVQPVGSPLSLECTVEGTSNPNLYWYRQAAGRGLQLLFYSVGIGQISSEVPQNLSASRPQDRQFILSSKKLLLSDSGFYLCAWSVVRGVTEAFFGQGTRLTVV.

The chain couples TRBV11-2 to TRBJ1-3; 7 nucleotides line up with TRBD1. The V gene end was trimmed by 5 bases and the J gene end by 4 bases; junction bases not matched to a gene: 11. The germline V gene encodes CDR1 SGHAT and CDR2 FQNNGV. The CDR3 extends over 16 amino acids. The CDR3 coding sequence is TGTGCCAGCAGCCCCTTGAGGGGGCGTTTCGGAAACACCATATATTTT. It specifies CASSPLRGRFGNTIYF.

This sequence joins TRBV7-2 and TRBJ1-6; D unclear. Germline V gives CDR1 SGHTA, CDR2 FQGNSA. The V and J ends lost 1 base and 5 bases respectively, with 9 bases between them. The CDR3 sequence is 15 residues long. The CDR3 is CASSLGGVNNSPLHF. CDR3 sequence (DNA): TGTGCCAGCAGCTTAGGCGGCGTAAATAATTCACCCCTCCACTTT.

The rearrangement links TRBV11-3 to TRBJ1-1; TRBD1 matches 7 bases. CDR1 is SGHNT, CDR2 YENEEA, per germline. With 1 base clipped from V and 0 bases from J, the junction kept 2 bases outside the gene matches. The CDR3 consists of 15 residues. In DNA form, the CDR3 reads TGTGCCAGCAGCTTAGCGGGACAGTTGAACACTGAAGCTTTCTTT. Translating it yields CASSLAGQLNTEAFF.

CDR3 protein: CASSFVGADTQYF. CDR3 DNA: TGTGCCAGCAGCTTTGTAGGAGCAGATACGCAGTATTTT. V is TRBV5-6 and J is TRBJ2-3; D is undetermined. Germline CDR1 SGHDT, CDR2 YYEEEE. Trimming pared 2 bases from V and 4 bases from J, leaving 8 bases between. The CDR3 totals 13 residues. The full variable domain, completed using reference TRBV5-6 and TRBJ2-3, is DAGVTQSPTHLIKTRGQQVTLRCSPKSGHDTVSWYQQALGQGPQFIFQYYEEEERQRGNFPDRFSGHQFPNYSSELNVNALLLGDSALYLCASSFVGADTQYFGPGTRLTVL.

The V and J genes are TRBV7-9 and TRBJ1-5; TRBD1 matches 9 bases. Germline CDR1 and CDR2: SEHNR and FQNEAQ (reference sequence). The CDR3 spans 18 residues. The J segment lost 0 bases and the V segment lost 1 base, leaving 7 bases of the junction unmatched. CDR3 DNA: TGTGCCAGCAGCTTAGACCGGACAGGGGAATATAGCAATCAGCCCCAGCATTTT. Amino acid sequence: CASSLDRTGEYSNQPQHF.